Listed below are T cell receptor beta chains from one sample, sequenced in a study of shared T cell receptors in the human thymus. Using immunoSEQ multiplex PCR, the repertoire was profiled, and TCRdb retains in-frame clones only, with some absent. Here the sample spans 700,000 or so clones, 80% to 90% being singletons. This sample was also put to use in a study of human thymus T cells.

The material sequenced was thymocytes. The receptors shown here come from a girl less than two years old with a congenital heart defect. The CDR3 runs from the conserved cysteine through the conserved F or W. Each record gives: V gene, clone size, J gene, D gene, CDR3 protein, CDR3 DNA. The D gene is left open where the match is weak. Size values are once, few and many counts, or a class for expanded clones, and some rows have none.

v_call: TRBV15; clone_size: NA; j_call: TRBJ2-2; d_call: TRBD2; cdr3_aa: CATSRASSGALNTGELFF; cdr3_nt: TGTGCCACCAGCAGAGCATCTAGCGGGGCCCTCAACACCGGGGAGCTGTTTTTT
v_call: TRBV4-1; clone_size: NA; j_call: TRBJ1-1; d_call: NA; cdr3_aa: CASSQDSDRGSYTEAFF; cdr3_nt: TGCGCCAGCAGCCAAGATTCGGATCGGGGTTCTTACACTGAAGCTTTCTTT
v_call: TRBV5-1; clone_size: NA; j_call: TRBJ2-3; d_call: TRBD2; cdr3_aa: CASSHPTSGGGHPQYF; cdr3_nt: TGCGCCAGCAGCCACCCTACTAGCGGGGGTGGCCATCCGCAGTATTTT
v_call: TRBV2; clone_size: NA; j_call: TRBJ1-6; d_call: NA; cdr3_aa: CASRQNRALNNSPLHF; cdr3_nt: TGTGCCAGCAGGCAAAACAGGGCCCTAAATAATTCACCCCTCCACTTT
v_call: TRBV19; clone_size: NA; j_call: TRBJ1-1; d_call: NA; cdr3_aa: CASRRTTDTNTEAFF; cdr3_nt: TGTGCCAGTAGACGAACGACAGATACGAACACTGAAGCTTTCTTT
v_call: TRBV7-8; clone_size: NA; j_call: TRBJ2-2; d_call: NA; cdr3_aa: CASSRTGLLNTGELFF; cdr3_nt: TGTGCCAGCAGCCGGACGGGACTTTTGAACACCGGGGAGCTGTTTTTT
v_call: TRBV6-1; clone_size: NA; j_call: TRBJ2-7; d_call: TRBD1; cdr3_aa: CASSELAGQGYEQYF; cdr3_nt: TGTGCCAGCAGTGAACTGGCAGGACAGGGTTACGAGCAGTACTTC
v_call: TRBV27; clone_size: NA; j_call: TRBJ2-7; d_call: NA; cdr3_aa: CASSSGQVGDAGPHYEQYF; cdr3_nt: TGTGCCAGCAGTTCCGGACAGGTGGGGGATGCGGGACCCCATTACGAGCAGTACTTC
v_call: TRBV5-5; clone_size: NA; j_call: TRBJ1-2; d_call: NA; cdr3_aa: CASSPTRGPNYGYTF; cdr3_nt: TGTGCCAGCAGCCCGACGCGGGGCCCCAACTATGGCTACACCTTC
v_call: TRBV6-1; clone_size: NA; j_call: TRBJ1-5; d_call: NA; cdr3_aa: CASSECREGNQPQHF; cdr3_nt: TGTGCCAGCAGTGAGTGTAGGGAGGGCAATCAGCCCCAGCATTTT
v_call: TRBV10-3; clone_size: NA; j_call: TRBJ1-2; d_call: NA; cdr3_aa: CAIKMGREGGYTF; cdr3_nt: TGTGCCATCAAGATGGGGAGGGAGGGCGGCTACACCTTC
v_call: TRBV4-1; clone_size: NA; j_call: TRBJ1-1; d_call: NA; cdr3_aa: CASSQDIDTPRANTEAFF; cdr3_nt: TGCGCCAGCAGCCAAGATATCGACACACCGCGGGCGAACACTGAAGCTTTCTTT
v_call: TRBV18; clone_size: few; j_call: TRBJ1-2; d_call: TRBD1; cdr3_aa: CASSRYGTGDTLWGYTF; cdr3_nt: TGTGCCAGCTCACGCTACGGGACAGGGGACACTTTATGGGGCTACACCTTC
v_call: TRBV5-5; clone_size: few; j_call: TRBJ2-7; d_call: TRBD1; cdr3_aa: CASSWTGGTEQYF; cdr3_nt: TGTGCCAGCAGCTGGACAGGCGGCACGGAGCAGTACTTC
v_call: TRBV5-1; clone_size: NA; j_call: TRBJ2-3; d_call: NA; cdr3_aa: CVSSLAPDSSRDTQYF; cdr3_nt: TGCGTCAGCAGCTTGGCCCCAGACAGTTCTAGAGATACGCAGTATTTT
v_call: TRBV28; clone_size: NA; j_call: TRBJ1-2; d_call: NA; cdr3_aa: CASSLWQDYGYTF; cdr3_nt: TGTGCCAGCAGTTTATGGCAGGACTATGGCTACACCTTC
v_call: TRBV7-9; clone_size: NA; j_call: TRBJ1-6; d_call: NA; cdr3_aa: CASSLAWSTRNSPLHF; cdr3_nt: TGTGCCAGCAGCTTAGCGTGGTCTACTCGGAATTCACCCCTCCACTTT
v_call: TRBV5-7; clone_size: few; j_call: TRBJ2-7; d_call: NA; cdr3_aa: CASRTDEQSPYEQYF; cdr3_nt: TGTGCCAGCAGGACTGACGAGCAGTCCCCCTACGAGCAGTACTTC
v_call: TRBV19; clone_size: NA; j_call: TRBJ1-4; d_call: TRBD1; cdr3_aa: CASSKHGDSIDEKLFF; cdr3_nt: TGTGCCAGTAGCAAACACGGGGACAGTATAGATGAAAAACTGTTTTTT
v_call: TRBV7-3; clone_size: once; j_call: TRBJ2-2; d_call: TRBD1; cdr3_aa: CASSSYPPGQGALTGELFF; cdr3_nt: TGTGCCAGCAGCTCCTACCCCCCGGGACAGGGGGCGTTGACCGGGGAGCTGTTTTTT
v_call: TRBV30; clone_size: NA; j_call: TRBJ2-5; d_call: NA; cdr3_aa: CAWRRSDRTQETQYF; cdr3_nt: TGTGCCTGGAGGCGCTCTGACAGGACCCAAGAGACCCAGTACTTC
v_call: TRBV2; clone_size: once; j_call: TRBJ1-1; d_call: NA; cdr3_aa: CASSGEEGQAEAFF; cdr3_nt: TGTGCCAGCAGTGGAGAGGAGGGGCAGGCTGAAGCTTTCTTT
v_call: TRBV29-1; clone_size: NA; j_call: TRBJ2-7; d_call: NA; cdr3_aa: CSVRSGAGISYEQYF; cdr3_nt: TGCAGCGTTCGAAGTGGAGCGGGTATATCGTACGAGCAGTACTTC
v_call: TRBV6-6; clone_size: NA; j_call: TRBJ2-3; d_call: TRBD2; cdr3_aa: CASLAGGGTDTQYF; cdr3_nt: TGTGCCAGCCTAGCGGGGGGTGGCACAGATACGCAGTATTTT
v_call: TRBV27; clone_size: NA; j_call: TRBJ2-1; d_call: NA; cdr3_aa: CASSFGERRTYNEQFF; cdr3_nt: TGTGCCAGCAGTTTCGGCGAGCGGCGGACCTACAATGAGCAGTTCTTC
v_call: TRBV11-2; clone_size: NA; j_call: TRBJ1-1; d_call: NA; cdr3_aa: CASSLWYSAMNTEAFF; cdr3_nt: TGTGCCAGCAGCTTATGGTACTCCGCGATGAACACTGAAGCTTTCTTT
v_call: TRBV7-9; clone_size: once; j_call: TRBJ1-1; d_call: NA; cdr3_aa: CASSQPDRPKNTEAFF; cdr3_nt: TGTGCCAGCAGCCAACCCGACAGACCCAAGAACACTGAAGCTTTCTTT
v_call: TRBV13; clone_size: NA; j_call: TRBJ2-2; d_call: TRBD1; cdr3_aa: CASSPRQGTNTGELFF; cdr3_nt: TGTGCCAGCAGCCCCCGACAGGGGACGAACACCGGGGAGCTGTTTTTT
v_call: TRBV7-9; clone_size: NA; j_call: TRBJ2-7; d_call: TRBD2; cdr3_aa: CASSYSGESYEQYF; cdr3_nt: TGTGCCAGCAGCTACAGCGGGGAGTCCTACGAGCAGTACTTC
v_call: TRBV28; clone_size: NA; j_call: TRBJ2-7; d_call: TRBD2; cdr3_aa: CASSFQGTSVDEQYF; cdr3_nt: TGTGCCAGCAGTTTTCAGGGGACTAGCGTCGACGAGCAGTACTTC
v_call: TRBV28; clone_size: NA; j_call: TRBJ1-1; d_call: NA; cdr3_aa: CASSLKGRDRENTEAFF; cdr3_nt: TGTGCCAGCAGTTTAAAAGGTCGAGACCGGGAGAACACTGAAGCTTTCTTT
v_call: TRBV19; clone_size: NA; j_call: TRBJ1-1; d_call: TRBD1; cdr3_aa: CASHRQGVNTEAFF; cdr3_nt: TGTGCCAGCCACAGACAGGGGGTGAACACTGAAGCTTTCTTT
v_call: TRBV7-6; clone_size: NA; j_call: TRBJ1-1; d_call: TRBD1; cdr3_aa: CASSFLQGEENTEAFF; cdr3_nt: TGTGCCAGCAGCTTTTTGCAGGGGGAGGAGAACACTGAAGCTTTCTTT
v_call: TRBV5-6; clone_size: NA; j_call: TRBJ1-6; d_call: TRBD1; cdr3_aa: CASGFGATGNSPLHF; cdr3_nt: TGTGCCAGCGGGTTTGGGGCGACAGGGAATTCACCCCTCCACTTT
v_call: TRBV6-1; clone_size: NA; j_call: TRBJ2-5; d_call: TRBD1; cdr3_aa: CASSKQGAGQETQYF; cdr3_nt: TGTGCCAGCAGTAAACAGGGGGCAGGCCAAGAGACCCAGTACTTC
v_call: TRBV5-6; clone_size: NA; j_call: TRBJ2-3; d_call: TRBD1; cdr3_aa: CASSLAFQGASTDTQYF; cdr3_nt: TGTGCCAGCAGCTTGGCCTTCCAGGGGGCTAGCACAGATACGCAGTATTTT
v_call: TRBV27; clone_size: few; j_call: TRBJ2-7; d_call: TRBD2; cdr3_aa: CATLGGGGPTYEQYF; cdr3_nt: TGTGCCACCCTTGGTGGCGGGGGGCCCACCTACGAGCAGTACTTC